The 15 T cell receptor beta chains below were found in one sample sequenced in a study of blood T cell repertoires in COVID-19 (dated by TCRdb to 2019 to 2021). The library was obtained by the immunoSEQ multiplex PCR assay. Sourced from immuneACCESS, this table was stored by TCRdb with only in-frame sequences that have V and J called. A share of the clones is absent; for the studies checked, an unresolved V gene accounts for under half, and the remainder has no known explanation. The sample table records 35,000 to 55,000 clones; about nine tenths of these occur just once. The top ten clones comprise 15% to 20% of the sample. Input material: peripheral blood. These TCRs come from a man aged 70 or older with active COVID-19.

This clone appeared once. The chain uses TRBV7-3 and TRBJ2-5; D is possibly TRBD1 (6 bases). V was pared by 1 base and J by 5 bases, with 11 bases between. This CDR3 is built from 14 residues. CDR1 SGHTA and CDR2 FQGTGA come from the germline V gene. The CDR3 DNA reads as TGTGCCAGCAGCTTAAGTGGTAGGGGGGAGACCCAGTACTTC. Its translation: CASSLSGRGETQYF.

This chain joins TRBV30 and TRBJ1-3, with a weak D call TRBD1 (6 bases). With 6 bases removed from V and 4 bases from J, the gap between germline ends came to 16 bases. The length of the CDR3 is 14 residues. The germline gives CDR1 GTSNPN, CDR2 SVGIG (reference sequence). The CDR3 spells CACPQGLGGNTIYF. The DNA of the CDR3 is TGTGCCTGCCCTCAGGGGCTGGGAGGAAACACCATATATTTT.

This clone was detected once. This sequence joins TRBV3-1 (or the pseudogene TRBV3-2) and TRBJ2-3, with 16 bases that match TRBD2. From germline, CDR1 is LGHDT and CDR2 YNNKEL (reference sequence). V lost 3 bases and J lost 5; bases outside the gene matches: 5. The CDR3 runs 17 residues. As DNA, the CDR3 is TGTGCCAGCAGCCATAAGGGACTAGCGGGAGGGAGAGATACGCAGTATTTT. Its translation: CASSHKGLAGGRDTQYF.

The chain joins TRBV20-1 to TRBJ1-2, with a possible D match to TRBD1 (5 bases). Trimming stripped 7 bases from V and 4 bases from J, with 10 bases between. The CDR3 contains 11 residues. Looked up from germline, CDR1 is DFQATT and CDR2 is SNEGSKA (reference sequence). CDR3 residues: CSGGTGYGYTF. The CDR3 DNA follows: TGCAGTGGGGGAACAGGCTATGGCTACACCTTC.

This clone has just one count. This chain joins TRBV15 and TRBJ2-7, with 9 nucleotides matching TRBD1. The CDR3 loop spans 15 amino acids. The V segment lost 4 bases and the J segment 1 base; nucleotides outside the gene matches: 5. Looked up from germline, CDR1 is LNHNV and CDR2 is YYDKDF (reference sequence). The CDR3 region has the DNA TGTGCCACCAGCAACACCGGGACAGGGTCCTACGAGCAGTACTTC. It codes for CATSNTGTGSYEQYF.

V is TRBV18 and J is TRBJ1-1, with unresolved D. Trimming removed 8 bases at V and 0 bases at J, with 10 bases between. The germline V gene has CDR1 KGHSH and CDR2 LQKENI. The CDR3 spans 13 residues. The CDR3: CASLGGMNTEAFF. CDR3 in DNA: TGTGCCAGCCTAGGCGGTATGAACACTGAAGCTTTCTTT.

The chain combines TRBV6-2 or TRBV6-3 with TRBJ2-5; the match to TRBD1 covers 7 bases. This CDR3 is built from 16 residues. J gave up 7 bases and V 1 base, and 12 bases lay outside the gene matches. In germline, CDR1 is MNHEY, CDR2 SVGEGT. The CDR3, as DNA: TGTGCCAGCAGTTACTTACAGGGGCCGGGGACGGGGACCCAGTACTTC. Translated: CASSYLQGPGTGTQYF.

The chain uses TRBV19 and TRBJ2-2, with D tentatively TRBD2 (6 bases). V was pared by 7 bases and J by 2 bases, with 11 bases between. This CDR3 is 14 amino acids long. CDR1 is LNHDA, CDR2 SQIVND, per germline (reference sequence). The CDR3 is CASKEGRNTGELFF. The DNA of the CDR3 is TGTGCCAGTAAGGAGGGGCGTAACACCGGGGAGCTGTTTTTT.

CDR3 sequence (DNA): TGTGCCAGTAGTAAAGGGACAGAAGATCCCGGCTACACCTTC. Translating it yields CASSKGTEDPGYTF. This chain uses TRBV19 with TRBJ1-2; 7 nucleotides align to TRBD1. V lost 4 bases to trimming and J lost 8 bases; unmatched junction nucleotides: 10. CDR3 length: 14 amino acids. CDR1 and CDR2 (germline): LNHDA, SQIVND (reference sequence).

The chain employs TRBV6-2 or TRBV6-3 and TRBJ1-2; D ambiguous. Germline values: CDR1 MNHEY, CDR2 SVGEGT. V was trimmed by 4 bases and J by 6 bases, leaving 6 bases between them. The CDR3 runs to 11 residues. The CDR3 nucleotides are TGTGCCAGCAGTTGGAGGGATGGCTACACCTTC. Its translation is CASSWRDGYTF.

The DNA of the CDR3 is TGTGCCAGCAGGAGGAGGGGGCAGATTCAAGAGACCCAGTACTTC. It specifies CASRRRGQIQETQYF. This chain links TRBV2 with TRBJ2-5; perhaps TRBD1 as D (7 bases). The CDR3 consists of 15 residues. Germline V gene lookup returns CDR1 SNHLY and CDR2 FYNNEI. Trimming shortened V by 6 bases and J by 2 bases, and 16 bases separated the two germline ends.

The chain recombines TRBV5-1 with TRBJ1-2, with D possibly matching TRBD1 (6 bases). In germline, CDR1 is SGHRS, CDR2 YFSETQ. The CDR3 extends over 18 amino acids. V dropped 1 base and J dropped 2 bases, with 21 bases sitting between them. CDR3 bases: TGCGCCAGCAGCTTGCTGGCAGGGGAGGGAACGGGAAACTATGGCTACACCTTC. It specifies CASSLLAGEGTGNYGYTF.

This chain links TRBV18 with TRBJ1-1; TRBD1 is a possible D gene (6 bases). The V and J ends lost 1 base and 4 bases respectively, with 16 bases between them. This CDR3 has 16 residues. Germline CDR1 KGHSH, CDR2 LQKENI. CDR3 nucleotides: TGTGCCAGCTCACCACAGGTCGCAGGGGTTGGCACTGAAGCTTTCTTT. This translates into CASSPQVAGVGTEAFF.

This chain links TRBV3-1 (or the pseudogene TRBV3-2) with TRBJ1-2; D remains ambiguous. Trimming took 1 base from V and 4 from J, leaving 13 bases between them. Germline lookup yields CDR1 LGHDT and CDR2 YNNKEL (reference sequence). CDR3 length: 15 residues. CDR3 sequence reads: CASSQGGGRIYGYTF. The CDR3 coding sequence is TGTGCCAGCAGCCAAGGGGGAGGGAGGATCTATGGCTACACCTTC.

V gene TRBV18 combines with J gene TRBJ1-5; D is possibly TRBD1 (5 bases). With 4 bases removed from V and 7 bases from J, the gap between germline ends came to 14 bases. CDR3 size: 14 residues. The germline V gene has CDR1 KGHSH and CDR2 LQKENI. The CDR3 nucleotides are TGTGCCAGCTCACGGGGGGGGGAAGAACAGCCCCAGCATTTT. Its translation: CASSRGGEEQPQHF.